The rows below give T cell receptor beta chains drawn from one sample of a study of blood T cell repertoires in COVID-19. TCRdb keeps only in-frame clones here, not all; method: immunoSEQ multiplex PCR. The data show around 380,000 clones, around 87% seen once. Sequencing was performed on PBMCs or T cells enriched from blood (not recorded which). These receptors originate from a young man who had recovered from COVID-19. Each CDR3 is given with its conserved first and last residue. Fields, in order: J gene, V gene, CDR3 protein.

>TRBJ2-3|TRBV7-2
CASSYRGTQYF
>TRBJ1-1|TRBV4-1
CASRQTANTEAFF
>TRBJ2-5|TRBV7-8
CASSFDSKETQYF
>TRBJ1-2|TRBV6-5
CASRSLRDGYTF
>TRBJ1-1|TRBV19
CASTLTAGTANTEAFF
>TRBJ2-1|TRBV7-2
CASSFVQLFNEQFF
>TRBJ1-1|TRBV5-4
CASSLAGGQGAFF
>TRBJ1-2|TRBV11-2
CASSLDSLYGYTF
>TRBJ1-6|TRBV2
CASSNDRVHNSPLHF
>TRBJ2-6|TRBV5-1
CASSPTGSSGANVLTF
>TRBJ2-5|TRBV14
CASSPQGVRETQYF
>TRBJ2-4|TRBV15
CATSSGQLAKNIQYF
>TRBJ2-2|TRBV3-1/TRBV3-2
CASSQKDPTGNTGELFF
>TRBJ2-7|TRBV7-6
CASSLAVGTITYEQYF
>TRBJ1-2|TRBV7-9
CASSLGQGEGLHERYTF
>TRBJ2-7|TRBV5-4
CASSKTDSYEQYF
>TRBJ2-1|TRBV6-5
CASSASGGGNEQFF
>TRBJ2-2|TRBV30
CAWSPGSVGAGELFF
>TRBJ1-2|TRBV12-5
CASGLVGAFNTF
>TRBJ1-1|TRBV7-9
CASSRDQGGTEAFF
>TRBJ2-5|TRBV5-6
CASSSTIQETQYF
>TRBJ1-6|TRBV7-9
CASRNSGQGNSPLHF
>TRBJ1-4|TRBV7-9
CASSRDRASEKLFF
>TRBJ1-6|TRBV27
CASSPRDRVGSPLHF
>TRBJ1-1|TRBV7-8
CASSYKQGITEAFF
>TRBJ1-5|TRBV11-2
CASKGEGNQPQHF
>TRBJ1-1|TRBV14
CASSGQGAPEAFF
>TRBJ1-1|TRBV19
CASSTRENTEAFF
>TRBJ2-1|TRBV6-5
CASSYRGGAVNEQFF
>TRBJ2-3|TRBV11-2
CASSSLLAGAQYF